What follows is one T cell receptor (beta chain) and its context. Only in-frame clones appear in the TCRdb table, and some are missing; sequencing was by immunoSEQ multiplex PCR. The table includes some 220,000 clones, about 79% detected once. The data were obtained in a study of blood T cell repertoires in COVID-19. Background on the study: Sample material is recorded as cDNA or gDNA derived from T cells, B-cell-depleted T cells, or PBMCs.

Germline CDR1 is MNHNS and CDR2 is SASEGT. Between the trimmed V and J ends, which lost 1 base and 3 bases, there was a span of 18 bases. This CDR3 spans 17 amino acids. This chain uses TRBV6-1 with TRBJ2-5; a weak D match, TRBD2 (6 bases). The sample taken for sequencing was peripheral blood. This TCR derives from a middle-aged man with active or convalescent COVID-19. CDR3 nucleotide sequence: TGTGCCAGCAGTGAAGGGGTGGTAGGGAGGTCAGAAGAGACCCAGTACTTC. Translating it yields CASSEGVVGRSEETQYF.